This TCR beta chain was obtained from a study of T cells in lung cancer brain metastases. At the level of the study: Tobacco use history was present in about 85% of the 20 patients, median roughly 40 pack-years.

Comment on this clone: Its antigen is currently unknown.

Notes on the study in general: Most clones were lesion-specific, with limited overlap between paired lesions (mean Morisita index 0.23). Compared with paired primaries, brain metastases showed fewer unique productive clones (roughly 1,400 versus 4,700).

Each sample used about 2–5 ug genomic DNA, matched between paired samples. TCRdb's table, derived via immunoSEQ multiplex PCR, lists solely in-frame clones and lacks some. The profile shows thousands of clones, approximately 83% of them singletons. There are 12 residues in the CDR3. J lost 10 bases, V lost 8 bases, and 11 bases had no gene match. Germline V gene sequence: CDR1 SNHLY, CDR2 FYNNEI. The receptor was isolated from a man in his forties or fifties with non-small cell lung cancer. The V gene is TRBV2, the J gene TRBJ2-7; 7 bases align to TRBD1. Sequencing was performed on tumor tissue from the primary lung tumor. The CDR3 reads CASRRDSGIQYF. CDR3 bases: TGTGCCAGCCGCCGGGACAGCGGAATCCAGTACTTC.